This T cell receptor (beta chain) was obtained from a study of T cells in Graves' hyperthyroidism and ophthalmopathy. Whole-study findings and limits: Most clonotypes that expanded in the thyroid above 0.001 also showed up in blood.

Germline V gives CDR1 MNHEY, CDR2 SMNVEV (reference sequence). CDR3 length: 15 amino acids. Trimming took 4 bases from V and 5 from J; bases not matched to a gene: 9. At least ten counts were recorded for this clonotype. Its antigen is not identified. Researchers amplified the TCR beta CDR3 regions from RNA transcripts. The HTBI set primed first-round TCR CDR3 RT-PCR. MiXCR, run by TCRdb on the multiplex PCR reads, gives a single entry per CDR3 protein. The table includes fewer than 250,000 distinct CDR3 sequences, 24% detected once. The sequencing input was blood. This sequence joins TRBV27 and TRBJ2-7; TRBD2 aligns across 9 bases. The TCR was taken from a woman in her thirties or forties with Graves' ophthalmopathy. CDR3 in amino acids: CASSSPGLAKHEQYF. Written as DNA, the CDR3 is TGTGCCAGCAGTTCACCGGGACTAGCTAAGCACGAGCAGTACTTC.